What follows are 31 T cell receptor beta chains derived from one specimen sequenced in a study of blood T cell repertoires in COVID-19. Assay used: immunoSEQ multiplex PCR; TCRdb lists only in-frame clones, some missing. The sample shows around 190,000 clones, 75% to 90% of them seen only once. Sequences were obtained from peripheral blood. The source of these receptors is a woman aged 55-69 years with acute or convalescent COVID-19.

The chain employs TRBV11-3 and TRBJ2-1; 8 nucleotides match TRBD2. The J segment lost 6 bases and the V segment lost 5 bases, leaving 3 bases of the junction unmatched. Germline lookup yields CDR1 SGHNT and CDR2 YENEEA. There are 13 residues in the CDR3. As DNA, the CDR3 is TGTGCCAGCAGCCATGGGACTAGCAATGAGCAGTTCTTC. Protein sequence: CASSHGTSNEQFF.

The rearrangement uses TRBV2 and TRBJ2-7; 7 nucleotides align to TRBD1. The CDR3 spans 13 residues. CDR1 SNHLY and CDR2 FYNNEI come from the germline V gene. Trimming took 6 bases from V and 3 from J; bases not matched to a gene: 5. CDR3 sequence: CASSRQGSYEQYV. CDR3 bases: TGTGCCAGCAGCCGACAGGGCAGCTACGAGCAGTACGTC.

This clone was seen a few times. This chain joins TRBV19 and TRBJ1-4; 7 bases fit TRBD1. CDR1 and CDR2 (germline): LNHDA, SQIVND (reference sequence). V lost 6 bases and J lost 3; bases outside the gene matches: 4. CDR3 length: 14 amino acids. CDR3 DNA sequence: TGTGCCAGTAGCCAGGGACAGTCTAATGAAAAACTGTTTTTT. This gives the protein CASSQGQSNEKLFF.

The chain carries TRBV6-1 and TRBJ2-3; D may be TRBD2 (6 bases). Trimming stripped 3 bases from V and 5 bases from J, with 15 bases between. CDR1 is MNHNS and CDR2 is SASEGT in the germline V gene. CDR3 length: 15 residues. The CDR3 DNA reads as TGTGCCAGCAGTGATGCCGGGAGTTCAGGAGATACGCAGTATTTT. Translation: CASSDAGSSGDTQYF.

The chain recombines TRBV27 with TRBJ2-2, with a tentative D call TRBD1 (6 bases). From germline, CDR1 is MNHEY and CDR2 SMNVEV (reference sequence). This CDR3 contains 14 residues. V lost 5 bases and J lost 4, with 11 bases in between. CDR3 bases: TGTGCCAGCAGTCCAACAGGGATCACCGGGGAGCTGTTTTTT. This gives the protein CASSPTGITGELFF.

The J gene is TRBJ1-3, the V gene TRBV2; D unclear. Trimming removed 4 bases at V and 0 bases at J, with 13 bases between. Germline V gives CDR1 SNHLY, CDR2 FYNNEI. The CDR3 is 16 residues long. The CDR3 protein is CASSVGRVTSGNTIYF. CDR3 DNA sequence: TGTGCCAGCAGTGTGGGCAGAGTCACCTCTGGAAACACCATATATTTT.

V is TRBV7-9 and J is TRBJ2-3, with TRBD2 matching over 7 bases. Trimming cost V 1 base and J 6 bases; bases outside gene matches: 13. The CDR3 loop spans 17 amino acids. Germline CDR1 reads SEHNR; CDR2 reads FQNEAQ (reference sequence). CDR3 residues: CASSLEGAGGSPDTQYF. For the CDR3, the DNA is TGTGCCAGCAGCTTAGAAGGGGCCGGCGGGAGCCCCGATACGCAGTATTTT.

The chain couples TRBV2 to TRBJ2-2; 8 nucleotides line up with TRBD1. This CDR3 region has 14 residues. CDR1 and CDR2 from the germline V gene are SNHLY and FYNNEI. Unmatched junction bases numbered 6, after V lost 6 bases and J lost 6 bases. Here the CDR3 reads CASRFGQGSGELFF. The CDR3 DNA reads as TGTGCCAGCAGGTTTGGACAGGGTTCCGGGGAGCTGTTTTTT. The variable domain in full, completed from reference TRBV2 and TRBJ2-2, reads EPEVTQTPSHQVTQMGQEVILRCVPISNHLYFYWYRQILGQKVEFLVSFYNNEISEKSEIFDDQFSVERPDGSNFTLKIRSTKLEDSAMYFCASRFGQGSGELFFGEGSRLTVL.

This sequence joins TRBV6-5 and TRBJ1-2; 10 nucleotides align to TRBD1. The CDR3 spans 14 residues. V dropped 6 bases and J dropped 4; count of bases not matched to a gene: 5. CDR1 MNHEY and CDR2 SVGAGI come from the germline V gene. In nucleotides, the CDR3 is TGTGCCAGCAGCCCCCGGGACAGGGGCTATGGCTACACCTTC. It yields the protein CASSPRDRGYGYTF.

This clone turned up a few times. This sequence joins TRBV5-1 and TRBJ2-1; D remains ambiguous. The CDR3 runs 12 residues. Trimming pared 2 bases from V and 7 bases from J, leaving 7 bases between. The germline CDR1 and CDR2 sequences are SGHRS and YFSETQ. The CDR3 region is CASSFYENEQFF. In DNA form, the CDR3 reads TGCGCCAGCAGCTTTTACGAGAATGAGCAGTTCTTC.

The chain has TRBV7-8 and TRBJ2-5; 8 bases align to TRBD1. With 2 bases clipped from V and 4 bases from J, the junction kept 9 bases outside the gene matches. CDR3 length equals 16 residues. Germline-derived CDR1 and CDR2 are SGHVS and FQNEAQ. The CDR3 DNA reads as TGTGCCAGCAGCTTACCCCGGACAGGGCGGGGAGAGACCCAGTACTTC. Protein: CASSLPRTGRGETQYF. Full variable domain (rest looked up from reference TRBV7-8 and TRBJ2-5): GAGVSQSPRYKVAKRGQDVALRCDPISGHVSLFWYQQALGQGPEFLTYFQNEAQLDKSGLPSDRFFAERPEGSVSTLKIQRTQQEDSAVYLCASSLPRTGRGETQYFGPGTRLLVL.

This clone was seen just once. The chain has TRBV5-1 and TRBJ2-7; TRBD2 is a possible D gene (7 bases). This CDR3 has 18 residues. The germline V and J ends were trimmed by 0 bases and 1 base, with 20 bases remaining between them. CDR1 and CDR2 from the germline V gene are SGHRS and YFSETQ. CDR3 amino acids: CASSLAPIRGASSYEQYF. The DNA for the CDR3 is TGCGCCAGCAGCTTGGCCCCAATCCGGGGGGCCTCTTCCTACGAGCAGTACTTC.

V is TRBV14 and J is TRBJ1-1, with a possible D match to TRBD1 (6 bases). Deletions cut 3 bases from V and 3 bases from J, with 14 bases between. Germline loops: CDR1 SGHDN, CDR2 FVKESK. This CDR3 region has 15 residues. In DNA form, the CDR3 reads TGTGCCAGCAGCCAGGCGGACAGATGGGACACTGAAGCTTTCTTT. Translation: CASSQADRWDTEAFF.

The chain employs TRBV3-1 (or the pseudogene TRBV3-2) and TRBJ1-6; TRBD1 is a possible D gene (5 bases). Per germline, CDR1 LGHDT and CDR2 YNNKEL (reference sequence). The CDR3 is made up of 15 amino acids. The ends were cut back, 1 base at V and 11 bases at J, with 15 bases in the middle. CDR3 protein: CASSQGQGWITPLHF. CDR3 DNA sequence: TGTGCCAGCAGCCAAGGTCAGGGATGGATTACACCCCTCCACTTT.

The CDR3 DNA reads as TGTGCCAGTAGCCCGACAGGGGGTAATGAGCAGTTCTTC. The encoded protein is CASSPTGGNEQFF. This chain joins TRBV19 and TRBJ2-1; TRBD1 aligns across 9 bases. V lost 6 bases and J lost 7; bases outside the gene matches: 4. CDR1 and CDR2 (germline): LNHDA, SQIVND (reference sequence). The CDR3 extends over 13 amino acids.

The J gene is TRBJ1-6, the V gene TRBV11-2, with 10 bases matching TRBD1. CDR3 length: 15 amino acids. Germline loops: CDR1 SGHAT, CDR2 FQNNGV. Germline trimming cut 5 bases from V and 5 bases from J; bases unmatched to any gene: 3. The CDR3 nucleotides read TGTGCCAGCAGCCCCGGGACAGGGGATAATTCACCCCTCCACTTT. Its translation is CASSPGTGDNSPLHF.

The rearrangement links TRBV10-3 to TRBJ2-3, with D perhaps TRBD2 (5 bases). CDR3 size: 15 residues. V lost 2 bases and J 1 base, leaving 10 bases between the germline ends. The germline gives CDR1 ENHRY, CDR2 SYGVKD. CDR3 residues: CAISEGLRGTDTQYF. CDR3 coding DNA: TGTGCCATCAGTGAGGGACTCCGGGGCACAGATACGCAGTATTTT.

The chain is built from TRBV19 and TRBJ2-1, with TRBD2 matching 9 bases. V was pared by 5 bases and J by 0 bases, with 5 bases of the junction left unmatched. CDR3 length: 16 amino acids. The germline V gene encodes CDR1 LNHDA and CDR2 SQIVND (reference sequence). The CDR3 nucleotides read TGTGCCAGTAGTGGGGCGGGAGGGTCCTCCTACAATGAGCAGTTCTTC. Protein sequence: CASSGAGGSSYNEQFF.

This CDR3 is CASSSDRVYGYTF. The CDR3, as DNA: TGTGCCAGCAGCTCCGACAGGGTTTATGGCTACACCTTC. The chain is built from TRBV12-3 or TRBV12-4 and TRBJ1-2; TRBD1 agrees at 7 bases. Losses at the gene ends were 6 bases for V and 5 bases for J; bases not matched to a gene: 6. CDR3 length equals 13 residues.

The rearrangement links TRBV9 to TRBJ1-5; weak D call: TRBD1 (5 bases). Germline V gives CDR1 SGDLS, CDR2 YYNGEE. There are 15 residues in the CDR3. V lost 4 bases, J lost 7 bases, and 18 bases lay in between. The CDR3 loop is CASSPRSGEGQPQHF. The CDR3 bases are TGTGCCAGCAGCCCCCGGTCGGGGGAAGGGCAGCCCCAGCATTTT. Full variable domain (missing parts from reference TRBV9 and TRBJ1-5): DSGVTQTPKHLITATGQRVTLRCSPRSGDLSVYWYQQSLDQGLQFLIQYYNGEERAKGNILERFSAQQFPDLHSELNLSSLELGDSALYFCASSPRSGEGQPQHFGDGTRLSIL.

The CDR3 DNA reads TGCGCCAGCAGCCAAATGCTAGCGGGAAATCGGGTCTTCAATGAGCAGTTCTTC. Encoded protein: CASSQMLAGNRVFNEQFF. The V call is TRBV4-1, the J call TRBJ2-1; 9 bases are shared with TRBD2. CDR3 size: 18 residues. V lost 2 bases, J lost 6 bases, and 14 bases stayed unmatched. Per germline, CDR1 MGHRA and CDR2 YSYEKL.

The V and J genes are TRBV6-5 and TRBJ2-7, with no clear D. CDR3 length equals 13 residues. Trimming cost V 6 bases and J 2 bases, with 11 bases left between them. From germline, CDR1 is MNHEY and CDR2 SVGAGI. CDR3 protein: CASSVVGAYEQYF. CDR3 nucleotide sequence: TGTGCCAGCAGCGTTGTCGGTGCCTACGAGCAGTACTTC.

The chain links TRBV4-1 to TRBJ1-2, with 9 bases that match TRBD1. J lost 5 bases, V lost 0 bases, and 4 bases had no gene match. The length of the CDR3 is 15 residues. CDR1 and CDR2 from the germline V gene are MGHRA and YSYEKL. The CDR3 sequence: CASSQEGTGRYGYTF. In nucleotides, the CDR3 is TGCGCCAGCAGCCAAGAGGGGACAGGGAGGTATGGCTACACCTTC.

The rearrangement joins TRBV5-5 to TRBJ1-1, with 9 bases matching TRBD1. The CDR3 length is 17 residues. The germline CDR1 and CDR2 sequences are SGHKS and YYEKEE (reference sequence). V was clipped by 0 bases and J by 4 bases; unmatched bases: 10. CDR3 region: CASSLAGTGSSATEAFF. CDR3 coding DNA: TGTGCCAGCAGCTTGGCCGGGACAGGGTCGAGTGCCACTGAAGCTTTCTTT.

The V gene is TRBV12-5, the J gene TRBJ2-3; 9 nucleotides line up with TRBD2. The V gene end was trimmed by 5 bases and the J gene end by 15 bases; junction bases not matched to a gene: 12. The CDR3 totals 13 residues. Germline loops: CDR1 LGHNT, CDR2 FRNRAP. The chain's CDR3 is CASGTAEGTSRYF. The CDR3 region has the DNA TGTGCTAGTGGTACCGCCGAAGGGACTAGCCGTTATTTT.

V is TRBV19 and J is TRBJ2-3, with D possibly TRBD2 on 6 matching bases. V was shortened by 6 bases and J by 6 bases, with 22 bases between the two germline ends. Germline V lookup: CDR1 LNHDA, CDR2 SQIVND (reference sequence). The CDR3 covers 16 residues. In nucleotides, the CDR3 is TGTGCCAGTAGAGGTCTGGGGGGAGGACTAAGGGATACGCAGTATTTT. The encoded protein is CASRGLGGGLRDTQYF.

The chain joins TRBV19 to TRBJ1-5; 12 positions agree with TRBD1. The CDR3 totals 16 residues. From germline, CDR1 is LNHDA and CDR2 SQIVND (reference sequence). V trimming: 5 bases; J trimming: 7 bases; junction bases outside the gene matches: 9. The DNA of the CDR3 is TGTGCCAGTAGTGGAAGGGGACAGGGGGCGAGGCAGCCCCAGCATTTT. It codes for CASSGRGQGARQPQHF.

The J gene is TRBJ1-2, the V gene TRBV10-3, with D possibly being TRBD1 (5 bases). The V and J ends lost 3 bases and 6 bases respectively, with 8 bases between them. The V gene's germline CDR1 is ENHRY and CDR2 SYGVKD. CDR3 length: 12 amino acids. For the CDR3, the DNA is TGTGCCATCAGTGAATGGGGGGATGGCTACACCTTC. Its translation is CAISEWGDGYTF.

The rearrangement uses TRBV18 and TRBJ1-2, with TRBD1 matching over 8 bases. V trimming: 5 bases; J trimming: 2 bases; junction bases outside the gene matches: 13. Germline lookup yields CDR1 KGHSH and CDR2 LQKENI. This CDR3 has 17 residues. The CDR3 bases are TGTGCCAGCTCATTCAGTCCCGGGACAGGAGTGAACTATGGCTACACCTTC. Its translation is CASSFSPGTGVNYGYTF. The variable domain in full, completed from reference TRBV18 and TRBJ1-2, reads NAGVMQNPRHLVRRRGQEARLRCSPMKGHSHVYWYRQLPEEGLKFMVYLQKENIIDESGMPKERFSAEFPKEGPSILRIQQVVRGDSAAYFCASSFSPGTGVNYGYTFGSGTRLTVV.

The chain joins TRBV29-1 to TRBJ1-1; 10 bases are shared with TRBD1. J lost 0 bases, V lost 8 bases, and 6 bases had no gene match. Looked up from germline, CDR1 is SQVTM and CDR2 is ANQGSEA. The CDR3 has 14 residues. The CDR3 is CSSGQGDMNTEAFF. In DNA, the CDR3 is TGCAGCTCTGGACAGGGGGACATGAACACTGAAGCTTTCTTT.

This clone was counted a single time. This chain joins TRBV6-5 and TRBJ1-2; 7 positions match TRBD1. Germline V CDR1 and CDR2: MNHEY, SVGAGI. The CDR3 loop spans 13 amino acids. V was pared by 7 bases and J by 2 bases, with 4 bases of the junction left unmatched. The CDR3 DNA is TGTGCCAGCAAAAAGGGACAGAACTATGGCTACACCTTC. It codes for CASKKGQNYGYTF.